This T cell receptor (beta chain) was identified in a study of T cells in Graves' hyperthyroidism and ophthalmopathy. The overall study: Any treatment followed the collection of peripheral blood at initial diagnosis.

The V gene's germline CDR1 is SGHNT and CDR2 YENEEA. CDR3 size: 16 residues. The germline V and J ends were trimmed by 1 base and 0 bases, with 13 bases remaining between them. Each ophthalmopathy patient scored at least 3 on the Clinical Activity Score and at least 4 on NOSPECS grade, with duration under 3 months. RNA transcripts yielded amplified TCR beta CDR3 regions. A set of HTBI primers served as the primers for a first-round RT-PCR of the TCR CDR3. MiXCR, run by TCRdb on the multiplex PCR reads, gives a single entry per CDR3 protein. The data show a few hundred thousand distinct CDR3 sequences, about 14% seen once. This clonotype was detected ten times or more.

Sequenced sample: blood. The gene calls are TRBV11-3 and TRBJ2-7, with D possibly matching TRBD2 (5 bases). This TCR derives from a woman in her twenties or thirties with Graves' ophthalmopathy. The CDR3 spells CASSLAVGVSSYEQYF. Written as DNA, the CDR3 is TGTGCCAGCAGCTTAGCGGTCGGGGTCAGCTCCTACGAGCAGTACTTC.